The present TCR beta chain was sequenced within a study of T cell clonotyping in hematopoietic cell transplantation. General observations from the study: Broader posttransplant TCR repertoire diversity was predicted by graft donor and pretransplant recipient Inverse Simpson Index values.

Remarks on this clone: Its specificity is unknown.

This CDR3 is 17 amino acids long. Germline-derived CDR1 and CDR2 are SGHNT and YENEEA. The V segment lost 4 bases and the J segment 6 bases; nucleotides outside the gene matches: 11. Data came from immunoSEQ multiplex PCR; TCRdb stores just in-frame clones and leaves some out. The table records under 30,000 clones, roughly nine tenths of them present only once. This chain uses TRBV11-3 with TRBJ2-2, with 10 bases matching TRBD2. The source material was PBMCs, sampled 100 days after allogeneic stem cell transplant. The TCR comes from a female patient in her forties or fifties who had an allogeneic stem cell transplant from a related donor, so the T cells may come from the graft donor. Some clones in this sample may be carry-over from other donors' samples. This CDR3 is CASSSSSGGPFPGELFF. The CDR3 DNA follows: TGTGCCAGCAGCTCGTCTAGCGGGGGACCCTTTCCCGGGGAGCTGTTTTTT.